A selection of T cell receptor beta chains follows, all from one sample in a study of shared clonotypes between healthy human individuals. Using immunoSEQ multiplex PCR, the repertoire was profiled, and TCRdb retains in-frame clones only, with some absent. The sample carries hundreds of thousands of clones, 95% to 97% recorded once. The sequencing input was naive CD8+ T cells sorted from blood. The receptors here all came from a woman in her 30s in good health. CDR3s include the opening cysteine and the closing phenylalanine or tryptophan. D genes are given only for firm matches.

>TRBV28|TRBJ1-3|NA
CASGTRGNTIYF
TGTGCCAGCGGGACCAGGGGAAACACCATATATTTT
>TRBV5-5|TRBJ1-2|TRBD1
CASTSGDRRDGYTF
TGTGCCAGCACCTCCGGGGACAGGAGAGATGGCTACACCTTC
>TRBV7-6|TRBJ2-7|TRBD2
CASGPRTPGLAPQYF
TGTGCCAGCGGCCCGAGAACGCCGGGACTAGCTCCGCAGTACTTC
>TRBV28|TRBJ2-5|NA
CASSHPPQGGWETQYF
TGTGCCAGCAGTCACCCCCCTCAGGGCGGATGGGAGACCCAGTACTTC
>TRBV28|TRBJ2-1|TRBD2
CASSPFGTSGGTEQFF
TGTGCCAGCAGTCCTTTTGGGACTAGCGGAGGGACTGAGCAGTTCTTC
>TRBV29-1|TRBJ1-2|NA
CSAEYGFHYGYTF
TGCAGCGCCGAGTACGGGTTTCACTATGGCTACACCTTC
>TRBV6-1|TRBJ2-7|NA
CASSEGANPGIYEQYF
TGTGCCAGCAGTGAAGGGGCCAACCCAGGGATATACGAGCAGTACTTC
>TRBV6-6|TRBJ2-7|NA
CASSLGASAYEQYF
TGTGCCAGCAGTCTTGGGGCTTCCGCCTACGAGCAGTACTTC
>TRBV5-1|TRBJ2-1|NA
CASSLTSYNEQFF
TGCGCCAGCAGCTTGACTTCCTACAATGAGCAGTTCTTC
>TRBV5-4|TRBJ2-2|NA
CASSLLGLNTGELFF
TGTGCCAGCAGCCTTCTGGGACTGAACACCGGGGAGCTGTTTTTT
>TRBV28|TRBJ1-1|TRBD1
CASSLFGRGIAEAFF
TGTGCCAGCAGTTTATTCGGCAGGGGGATTGCTGAAGCTTTCTTT